The 22 T cell receptor beta chains presented below share a single source sample, sequenced in a study of blood T cell repertoires in COVID-19. Sequencing was performed with immunoSEQ multiplex PCR; in TCRdb, only in-frame clones are kept and a portion is missing. Of a few hundred thousand clones in the sample, roughly 87% are singletons; the top ten hold around a tenth. Sequencing used PBMCs or T cells enriched from blood (not recorded which). These receptors were obtained from a man between 18 and 35 years old with acute COVID-19.

This clone was found a few times. This chain uses TRBV24-1 with TRBJ2-7; 7 bases fit TRBD1. CDR1 is KGHDR and CDR2 is SFDVKD in the germline V gene. This CDR3 contains 14 residues. V trimming: 3 bases; J trimming: 3 bases; junction bases outside the gene matches: 4. Here the CDR3 DNA reads TGTGCCACCAGTGATCCCCGACAGGGCTACGAGCAGTACTTC. This encodes CATSDPRQGYEQYF.

The chain uses TRBV11-2 and TRBJ1-2; D remains unclear. This CDR3 has 15 amino acids. V gave up 7 bases and J gave up 8 bases, with 23 bases separating them. Germline V gives CDR1 SGHAT, CDR2 FQNNGV. CDR3 sequence reads: CASTRAEVIPRGYTF. CDR3 DNA: TGTGCCAGCACCCGGGCGGAGGTAATCCCGAGGGGCTACACCTTC.

This chain uses TRBV28 with TRBJ1-2; D is unclear. The CDR3 runs to 13 residues. From germline, CDR1 is MDHEN and CDR2 SYDVKM. Trimming took 6 bases from V and 6 from J, leaving 14 bases between them. The CDR3 region has the DNA TGTGCCAGCAGCGACAATCCCTACGATGGCTACACCTTC. Translated: CASSDNPYDGYTF.

V gene TRBV6-6 combines with J gene TRBJ1-1; D remains ambiguous. The V end was cut by 5 bases, the J end by 0 bases, with 13 bases between. The germline gives CDR1 MNHNY, CDR2 SVGAGI (reference sequence). The CDR3 runs to 15 residues. CDR3 nucleotide sequence: TGTGCCAGCAGTACCGTTGGCAGAATGAACACTGAAGCTTTCTTT. It encodes CASSTVGRMNTEAFF.

In this sample, this clone turned up many times. This rearrangement joins TRBV28 to TRBJ1-1; tentatively, D is TRBD1 (5 bases). This CDR3 has 14 residues. The V end lost 3 bases, the J end lost 4 bases, and 12 bases lay between the germline ends. Germline values: CDR1 MDHEN, CDR2 SYDVKM. In DNA, the CDR3 is TGTGCCAGCAGTTTCGCCAGGGCCGTCACTGAAGCTTTCTTT. The encoded protein is CASSFARAVTEAFF.

J is TRBJ2-7 and V is TRBV28, with TRBD2 identical over 11 bases. Germline V gene lookup returns CDR1 MDHEN and CDR2 SYDVKM. The CDR3 is 14 amino acids. The V segment lost 4 bases and the J segment 3 bases; nucleotides outside the gene matches: 2. CDR3 nucleotides: TGTGCCAGCAGTTCACTAGCGGGAGTCTACGAGCAGTACTTC. Protein sequence: CASSSLAGVYEQYF. Full variable domain (outside the CDR3, taken from reference TRBV28 and TRBJ2-7): DVKVTQSSRYLVKRTGEKVFLECVQDMDHENMFWYRQDPGLGLRLIYFSYDVKMKEKGDIPEGYSVSREKKERFSLILESASTNQTSMYLCASSSLAGVYEQYFGPGTRLTVT.

V is TRBV19 and J is TRBJ1-5; TRBD1 agrees at 7 bases. The CDR3 length is 16 residues. CDR1 is LNHDA and CDR2 is SQIVND in the germline V gene (reference sequence). Germline trimming cut 5 bases from V and 0 bases from J; bases unmatched to any gene: 7. CDR3 loop: CASSPFGQDSNQPQHF. In DNA, the CDR3 is TGTGCCAGTAGTCCCTTTGGACAGGATAGCAATCAGCCCCAGCATTTT.

This CDR3 reads CASSLRPTATNEKLFF. The DNA for the CDR3 is TGTGCCAGCAGCTTACGCCCTACTGCAACTAATGAAAAACTGTTTTTT. This rearrangement joins TRBV7-9 to TRBJ1-4; D gene uncertain. The CDR3 contains 16 residues. Germline-derived CDR1 and CDR2 are SEHNR and FQNEAQ (reference sequence). Trimming took off 2 bases at V and 0 bases at J, with 10 bases between the two ends. The variable domain in full, completed from reference TRBV7-9 and TRBJ1-4, reads DTGVSQNPRHKITKRGQNVTFRCDPISEHNRLYWYRQTLGQGPEFLTYFQNEAQLEKSRLLSDRFSAERPKGSFSTLEIQRTEQGDSAMYLCASSLRPTATNEKLFFGSGTQLSVL.

J is TRBJ1-5 and V is TRBV12-3 or TRBV12-4, with D uncertain. V was shortened by 5 bases and J by 9 bases, with 8 bases between the two germline ends. CDR3 size: 11 residues. The CDR3 here is CASSLEGPQHF. For the CDR3, the DNA is TGTGCCAGCAGTCTGGAGGGGCCCCAGCATTTT.

The chain has TRBV19 and TRBJ2-7; TRBD1 aligns across 8 bases. With 2 bases clipped from V and 6 bases from J, the junction kept 6 bases outside the gene matches. The CDR3 extends over 14 amino acids. CDR1 and CDR2 (germline): LNHDA, SQIVND (reference sequence). CDR3 residues: CASSIQGATTEQYF. In nucleotides, the CDR3 is TGTGCCAGTAGTATACAGGGGGCGACAACCGAGCAGTACTTC.

V is TRBV2 and J is TRBJ1-1, with D unclear. Per germline, CDR1 SNHLY and CDR2 FYNNEI. Trimming removed 6 bases at V and 5 bases at J, with 16 bases between. The length of the CDR3 is 14 residues. This CDR3 is CASRLGRAGTEAFF. Written as DNA, the CDR3 is TGTGCCAGCAGATTGGGCCGCGCTGGGACTGAAGCTTTCTTT. The full variable domain, completed using reference TRBV2 and TRBJ1-1, is EPEVTQTPSHQVTQMGQEVILRCVPISNHLYFYWYRQILGQKVEFLVSFYNNEISEKSEIFDDQFSVERPDGSNFTLKIRSTKLEDSAMYFCASRLGRAGTEAFFGQGTRLTVV.

The chain combines TRBV4-2 with TRBJ2-7; 7 bases line up with TRBD2. CDR3 length: 15 residues. V lost 0 bases, J lost 1 base, and 3 bases stayed unmatched. Per the germline V gene, CDR1 is LGHNA and CDR2 is YNFKEQ. The DNA of the CDR3 is TGTGCCAGCAGCCAAGACCTTAGCGGGTCCTACGAGCAGTACTTC. This codes for CASSQDLSGSYEQYF.

The V gene is TRBV7-2, the J gene TRBJ2-1; TRBD1 agrees at 7 bases. The V gene's germline CDR1 is SGHTA and CDR2 FQGNSA. V lost 4 bases and J lost 13; bases outside the gene matches: 10. The CDR3 extends over 13 amino acids. CDR3 DNA sequence: TGTGCCAGCAGCTCCCACCCAGGGGGAGCCCAGTTCTTC. Protein product: CASSSHPGGAQFF.

The V gene is TRBV9, the J gene TRBJ1-2, with 7 bases aligning to TRBD1. CDR3 length: 13 amino acids. J was trimmed by 8 bases and V by 6 bases; bases with no gene match: 10. Germline V gives CDR1 SGDLS, CDR2 YYNGEE. In DNA, the CDR3 is TGTGCCAGCACCGAAGTCACAGGGGAGGGCTACACCTTC. It codes for CASTEVTGEGYTF.

Here the CDR3 DNA reads TGTGCCAGCAGTCTAGGGGGGGTGGGAGATACGCAGTATTTT. Translation gives CASSLGGVGDTQYF. The chain links TRBV11-2 to TRBJ2-3; possibly TRBD2 for D (7 bases). The CDR3 is 14 residues long. Trimming removed 6 bases from V and 5 bases from J, with 15 bases in between. Per germline, CDR1 SGHAT and CDR2 FQNNGV. Supplemented by reference TRBV11-2 and TRBJ2-3, the full variable domain reads EAGVAQSPRYKIIEKRQSVAFWCNPISGHATLYWYQQILGQGPKLLIQFQNNGVVDDSQLPKDRFSAERLKGVDSTLKIQPAKLEDSAVYLCASSLGGVGDTQYFGPGTRLTVL.

The chain uses TRBV28 and TRBJ2-6, with 12 bases aligning to TRBD2. The CDR3 has 18 residues. V dropped 4 bases and J dropped 4; count of bases not matched to a gene: 8. Germline V gene lookup returns CDR1 MDHEN and CDR2 SYDVKM. CDR3 protein: CASSSRLAGALGANVLTF. The CDR3 DNA reads TGTGCCAGCAGTTCACGACTAGCGGGAGCGTTGGGGGCCAACGTCCTGACTTTC.

This clone has just a few counts. The rearrangement uses TRBV5-4 and TRBJ2-7; weak D call: TRBD2 (5 bases). V was pared by 1 base and J by 1 base, with 12 bases between. Germline V lookup: CDR1 SGHNT, CDR2 YYREEE (reference sequence). This CDR3 spans 15 amino acids. The CDR3, as DNA: TGTGCCAGCAGCTTGCAATTCGGGAAGTCCTACGAGCAGTACTTC. It encodes CASSLQFGKSYEQYF.

The rearrangement uses TRBV4-3 and TRBJ1-3; 8 bases fit TRBD1. V trimming: 4 bases; J trimming: 3 bases; junction bases outside the gene matches: 11. The germline gives CDR1 LGHNA, CDR2 YSLEER. This CDR3 region has 17 residues. The CDR3 here is CASSPDGAGGYGNTIYF. CDR3 bases: TGCGCCAGCAGCCCCGATGGCGCAGGGGGCTATGGAAACACCATATATTTT.

The chain couples TRBV19 to TRBJ1-1; weak D call: TRBD1 (5 bases). This CDR3 comprises 13 residues. Trimming took off 7 bases at V and 6 bases at J, with 15 bases between the two ends. The germline CDR1 and CDR2 sequences are LNHDA and SQIVND (reference sequence). The CDR3 spells CASIRAGIAEAFF. In DNA form, the CDR3 reads TGTGCCAGTATCCGGGCAGGGATCGCTGAAGCTTTCTTT.

The chain carries TRBV2 and TRBJ2-6; 8 bases agree with TRBD1. After removal of 2 bases from V and 1 base from J, the junction contained 4 bases not matched to a gene. The CDR3 length is 17 residues. Germline V CDR1 and CDR2: SNHLY, FYNNEI. The CDR3: CASSEFWTGSGANVLTF. The CDR3 region has the DNA TGTGCCAGCAGTGAATTCTGGACAGGGTCTGGGGCCAACGTCCTGACTTTC.

CDR3 nucleotide sequence: TGTGCCAGCAGTTACTCGGACAGGGATCACTACGAGCAGTACTTC. Its protein product is CASSYSDRDHYEQYF. The rearrangement uses TRBV6-5 and TRBJ2-7; 8 bases line up with TRBD1. This CDR3 is 15 amino acids long. In germline, CDR1 is MNHEY, CDR2 SVGAGI. The V gene end was trimmed by 0 bases and the J gene end by 3 bases; junction bases not matched to a gene: 4.

This sequence joins TRBV5-5 and TRBJ1-2; D is possibly TRBD1 (5 bases). CDR3 length equals 15 residues. Germline values: CDR1 SGHKS, CDR2 YYEKEE (reference sequence). With 4 bases removed from V and 4 bases from J, the gap between germline ends came to 17 bases. The CDR3 coding sequence is TGTGCCAGCAGCCCAGACCCGGGGGAACCCTATGGCTACACCTTC. As protein: CASSPDPGEPYGYTF.